These 21 T cell receptor beta chains came from one sample sequenced in a study of human T cells and chemical hapten exposure. The time point here: patch test 1, 2 weeks after DPC sensitization. Treatment given: therapeutic diphenylcyclopropenone sensitization with weekly scalp DPC. From the RACE reads, TCRdb called clonotypes with MiXCR, one entry per CDR3 protein. The data contain approximately 350,000 distinct CDR3 sequences, approximately 6.3% of them singletons. The material was whole blood, obtained in connection with sensitization to the hapten diphenylcyclopropenone (DPC). The receptors shown here come from a woman aged 18-35 years with alopecia areata. Some clones in this sample may be carry-over from other donors' samples.

The chain recombines TRBV4-3 with TRBJ2-3; 7 bases match TRBD2. CDR3 length: 15 residues. Germline V gene data show CDR1 as LGHNA and CDR2 as YSLEER. With V trimmed by 0 bases and J by 8 bases, 8 bases remained unmatched. The CDR3 sequence is CASSQDQAGRGTQYF. CDR3 DNA: TGCGCCAGCAGCCAAGATCAGGCGGGGAGGGGTACGCAGTATTTT.

Ten or more counts support this clonotype. This chain joins TRBV6-5 and TRBJ1-3, with a possible D match to TRBD1 (5 bases). Trimming shortened V by 0 bases and J by 0 bases, and 12 bases separated the two germline ends. Germline CDR1 is MNHEY and CDR2 is SVGAGI. This CDR3 contains 17 residues. Here the CDR3 DNA reads TGTGCCAGCAGTTACTCGAGTATAGGGGCCTCTGGAAACACCATATATTTT. Amino acid sequence: CASSYSSIGASGNTIYF.

This clonotype was observed a few times. This rearrangement joins TRBV25-1 to TRBJ2-2; tentatively, D is TRBD2 (6 bases). CDR3 length: 15 residues. Germline V gene data show CDR1 as MGHDK and CDR2 as SYGVNS. Trimming took 6 bases from V and 8 from J, leaving 19 bases between them. CDR3 amino acids: CASRDPGGVWGELFF. The CDR3 DNA reads as TGTGCCAGCAGGGACCCCGGGGGTGTGTGGGGGGAGCTGTTTTTT.

This clonotype was seen more than once but under ten times. This chain uses TRBV27 with TRBJ2-3, with TRBD1 matching over 10 bases. J was trimmed by 3 bases and V by 6 bases; bases with no gene match: 12. The CDR3 loop spans 17 amino acids. Germline CDR1 is MNHEY and CDR2 is SMNVEV (reference sequence). CDR3 nucleotides: TGTGCCAGCAGCTATAAATGGGGACAGGGGTTGACAGATACGCAGTATTTT. Protein: CASSYKWGQGLTDTQYF.

The V and J genes are TRBV3-1 and TRBJ2-7; D perhaps matches TRBD2 (5 bases). Trimming removed 0 bases at V and 4 bases at J, with 16 bases between. This CDR3 spans 16 amino acids. Germline V gives CDR1 LGHDT, CDR2 YNNKEL (reference sequence). This CDR3 is CASSQDGRVVGYEQYF. The CDR3 coding sequence is TGTGCCAGCAGCCAAGATGGGCGGGTAGTCGGGTACGAGCAGTACTTC.

V and J are TRBV6-1 and TRBJ1-2; perhaps TRBD1 as D (6 bases). The CDR3 runs to 12 residues. Germline V gene lookup returns CDR1 MNHNS and CDR2 SASEGT. Trimming stripped 1 base from V and 6 bases from J, with 6 bases between. CDR3 amino acids: CASSEEGDGYTF. Here the CDR3 DNA reads TGTGCCAGCAGTGAAGAGGGGGATGGCTACACCTTC.

The chain recombines TRBV4-3 with TRBJ2-1; 9 bases match TRBD2. The CDR3 covers 16 residues. V was clipped by 1 base and J by 7 bases; unmatched bases: 8. Per the germline V gene, CDR1 is LGHNA and CDR2 is YSLEER. The CDR3 loop reads CASSQGVSGGLNEQFF. In nucleotides, the CDR3 is TGCGCCAGCAGCCAAGGAGTGAGCGGGGGGCTTAATGAGCAGTTCTTC.

This clonotype was observed a handful of times. The V and J genes are TRBV28 and TRBJ1-1; D is unresolved. Looked up from germline, CDR1 is MDHEN and CDR2 is SYDVKM. This CDR3 is built from 11 residues. Trimming left V 11 bases short and J 5 bases short, with 12 bases between. CDR3 loop: CAVITETEAFF. DNA for the CDR3: TGTGCCGTGATAACAGAAACTGAAGCTTTCTTT.

The V call is TRBV4-3, the J call TRBJ2-4; D uncertain. This CDR3 is built from 16 residues. The germline gives CDR1 LGHNA, CDR2 YSLEER. V lost 0 bases and J 0 bases, leaving 9 bases between the germline ends. In DNA form, the CDR3 reads TGCGCCAGCAGCCAAGATGCGGAGCTAGCCAAAAACATTCAGTACTTC. Its protein is CASSQDAELAKNIQYF.

This clonotype was detected many times. The chain combines TRBV2 with TRBJ2-7, with D uncertain. The CDR3 has 11 residues. The V and J ends lost 7 bases and 13 bases respectively, with 17 bases between them. CDR1 SNHLY and CDR2 FYNNEI come from the germline V gene. CDR3 coding DNA: TGTGCCAGCACCTATGGGATCCTCTCTTACTTC. Protein: CASTYGILSYF. The whole variable domain, filled in from reference TRBV2 and TRBJ2-7, reads EPEVTQTPSHQVTQMGQEVILRCVPISNHLYFYWYRQILGQKVEFLVSFYNNEISEKSEIFDDQFSVERPDGSNFTLKIRSTKLEDSAMYFCASTYGILSYFGPGTRLTVT.

This clonotype was counted many times. The V gene is TRBV21-1, the J gene TRBJ2-3; the table names TRBD1, a call not compared with the DNA. TRBV21-1 is reported as a pseudogene. This CDR3 contains 14 residues. CDR3 loop: CASSPWGGTDTQYF. In DNA, the CDR3 is TGTGCCAGCAGCCCGTGGGGGGGCACAGATACGCAGTATTTT.

V usage is TRBV5-1 and J usage is TRBJ2-3, with 16 bases matching TRBD2. V lost 1 base, J lost 0 bases, and 11 bases stayed unmatched. Germline values: CDR1 SGHRS, CDR2 YFSETQ. The CDR3 consists of 21 residues. In DNA, the CDR3 is TGCGCCAGCAGCTTGCCAGCTACCGGGACTAGCGGGGGGGCGAGCACAGATACGCAGTATTTT. This gives the protein CASSLPATGTSGGASTDTQYF.

This clonotype was detected ten times or more. The genes are TRBV12-3 or TRBV12-4 and TRBJ2-1; D remains unclear. V was pared by 5 bases and J by 5 bases, with 10 bases between. CDR3 length: 13 amino acids. This CDR3 is CASSHYLHNEQFF. The CDR3 nucleotides are TGTGCCAGCAGTCACTACCTTCACAATGAGCAGTTCTTC.

This clonotype was detected only a few times. The rearrangement uses TRBV7-9 and TRBJ1-5; no firm D call. Germline V CDR1 and CDR2: SEHNR, FQNEAQ (reference sequence). Trimming left V 6 bases short and J 2 bases short, with 14 bases between. This CDR3 is built from 15 residues. Written as DNA, the CDR3 is TGTGCCAGCAGTTCCCCTTGGGAGGGCAATCAGCCCCAGCATTTT. Its protein product is CASSSPWEGNQPQHF.

This clonotype was detected only a few times. The chain couples TRBV28 to TRBJ2-7; the match to TRBD1 covers 7 bases. Germline trimming cut 4 bases from V and 0 bases from J; bases unmatched to any gene: 9. CDR1 MDHEN and CDR2 SYDVKM come from the germline V gene. This CDR3 is 16 amino acids long. The CDR3 nucleotides read TGTGCCAGCAGTTCCGCCGGACAGGTTTTCTCCTACGAGCAGTACTTC. It yields the protein CASSSAGQVFSYEQYF.

This clonotype has a count of ten or more. The chain recombines TRBV7-2 with TRBJ1-4; 9 bases fit TRBD1. Germline CDR1 is SGHTA and CDR2 is FQGNSA. The CDR3 loop spans 13 amino acids. Trimming at V came to 5 bases and at J to 7 bases, leaving 2 bases not matched to a gene. The CDR3 protein is CASSRDRAEKLFF. DNA of the CDR3: TGTGCCAGCAGCCGGGACAGGGCTGAAAAACTGTTTTTT.

The chain employs TRBV10-2 and TRBJ1-5; D is uncertain. Germline CDR1 reads WSHSY; CDR2 reads SAAADI. CDR3 length equals 14 residues. Deletions cut 4 bases from V and 4 bases from J, with 11 bases between. The CDR3 protein is CASSASTGNQPQHF. In nucleotides, the CDR3 is TGCGCCAGCAGTGCATCGACGGGAAATCAGCCCCAGCATTTT.

This clonotype was picked up a small number of times. The chain recombines TRBV20-1 with TRBJ1-4; 11 bases are a match to TRBD1. The germline V gene has CDR1 DFQATT and CDR2 SNEGSKA (reference sequence). The ends lost 6 bases at V and 2 bases at J; junction bases unmatched: 8. The CDR3 length is 16 residues. Here the CDR3 reads CSALMDRGLTNEKLFF. CDR3 DNA: TGCAGTGCCTTAATGGACAGGGGGCTTACTAATGAAAAACTGTTTTTT.

Ten or more counts support this clonotype. The genes are TRBV18 and TRBJ1-5; 7 nucleotides match TRBD1. J gave up 5 bases and V 2 bases, and 0 bases lay outside the gene matches. The CDR3 consists of 13 residues. Looked up from germline, CDR1 is KGHSH and CDR2 is LQKENI. The CDR3 is CASSPDRDQPQHF. CDR3 sequence (DNA): TGTGCCAGCTCACCAGACAGGGATCAGCCCCAGCATTTT.

This clonotype was seen a few times. The CDR3 DNA reads as TGTGCCAGCAGTTTAGACTGGCGGGGGTCACTCGGAGACATTCAGTACTTC. Protein sequence: CASSLDWRGSLGDIQYF. This sequence joins TRBV12-3 or TRBV12-4 and TRBJ2-4, with 7 bases aligning to TRBD2. V was clipped by 1 base and J by 8 bases; unmatched bases: 14. CDR3 length: 17 residues.

This clonotype was detected a few times. This CDR3 is CSARAGQGDYEQYF. The CDR3 coding sequence is TGCAGTGCTAGAGCCGGACAGGGGGATTACGAGCAGTACTTC. This chain connects TRBV20-1 to TRBJ2-7, with TRBD1 matching over 10 bases. Trimming at V came to 1 base and at J to 4 bases, leaving 4 bases not matched to a gene. The CDR3 totals 14 residues. Germline loops: CDR1 DFQATT, CDR2 SNEGSKA (reference sequence).